This is a list of T cell receptor beta chains from one sample in a study of cytomegalovirus exposure and HLA in healthy donors. Assay: immunoSEQ multiplex PCR; the TCRdb copy retains only in-frame clones and omits some. The table has 130,000 to 150,000 clones, about 89% seen once. The sample comprised PBMCs. These receptors originate from a woman younger than 30 in good health and CMV-seropositive. Both conserved end residues are part of each CDR3. Each record gives: CDR3 length, V gene, D gene, J gene, clone size, CDR3 DNA, CDR3 protein. The D gene is left open where the match is weak. The size entry is marked missing in some rows and otherwise reads once, few, many or a size class.

>15|TRBV15|-|TRBJ2-1|-
TGTGCCACCAGCAGAGAGTTGGCCAGAGGAAATGAGCAGTTCTTC
CATSRELARGNEQFF
>13|TRBV7-2|-|TRBJ2-5|-
TGTGCCAGCAGCTTAGACAGGGTAAAGACCCAGTACTTC
CASSLDRVKTQYF
>15|TRBV27|-|TRBJ1-5|-
TGTGCCAGCAGCCAGGGGTCCGGTCGCAATCAGCCCCAGCATTTT
CASSQGSGRNQPQHF
>11|TRBV7-2|-|TRBJ2-7|-
TGTGCCAGCAGCTCCATCTACGAGCAGTACTTC
CASSSIYEQYF
>15|TRBV15|TRBD1|TRBJ1-1|-
TGTGCCACCAGCCCTAGGGACAGGGGGGCCACTGAAGCTTTCTTT
CATSPRDRGATEAFF
>15|TRBV6-1|TRBD2|TRBJ2-7|-
TGTGCCAGCAGTGGCCTAGCGGATTTCTCCTACGAGCAGTACTTC
CASSGLADFSYEQYF
>13|TRBV2|-|TRBJ2-7|-
TGTGCCAGCAGTGCGGAGGGCCTTTACGAGCAGTACTTC
CASSAEGLYEQYF
>12|TRBV27|-|TRBJ2-7|-
TGTGCCAGCAGTCCCCCTACGGGCGAGCAGTACTTC
CASSPPTGEQYF
>16|TRBV5-6|TRBD1|TRBJ1-5|-
TGTGCCAGCAGCTCGACAGGGGAGACAAGCAATCAGCCCCAGCATTTT
CASSSTGETSNQPQHF
>15|TRBV6-5|TRBD2|TRBJ2-1|-
TGTGCCAGCAGCCCGGGACTAGCGGGAAGCGATGAGCAGTTCTTC
CASSPGLAGSDEQFF
>14|TRBV7-8|-|TRBJ2-5|-
TGTGCCAGCAGCTTAGCGGTCGCCGGGGAGACCCAGTACTTC
CASSLAVAGETQYF
>14|TRBV28|-|TRBJ2-5|-
TGTGCCAGCAGTCTCCACCGGGAAAGGGAGACCCAGTACTTC
CASSLHRERETQYF
>15|TRBV10-3|TRBD2|TRBJ2-7|-
TGTGCCATCAGTGCTGGGACTAGTGATGCCTACGAGCAGTACTTC
CAISAGTSDAYEQYF
>11|TRBV7-2|-|TRBJ2-7|once
TGTGCCAGCAGCCTCACGGTGGAGCAGTACTTC
CASSLTVEQYF
>14|TRBV5-1|-|TRBJ2-5|-
TGCGCCAGCAGCTTACCGGGACTGCAAGAGACCCAGTACTTC
CASSLPGLQETQYF
>15|TRBV4-3|TRBD1|TRBJ1-2|-
TGCGCCAGCAGCTATACGACAGGGGGCGACTATGGCTACACCTTC
CASSYTTGGDYGYTF
>17|TRBV28|TRBD1|TRBJ2-6|-
TGTGCCAGCAGGCTACAACAGGGGACGAGGGGGGCCAACGTCCTGACTTTC
CASRLQQGTRGANVLTF
>12|TRBV9|-|TRBJ2-2|-
TGTGCCAGCAGCAAGGGGGCCGGGGAGCTGTTTTTT
CASSKGAGELFF
>14|TRBV6-6|-|TRBJ2-2|-
TGTGCCAGCAGTGGACAGCTTGGCACCGGGGAGCTGTTTTTT
CASSGQLGTGELFF